Sequencing of this TCR beta chain was carried out in a study of blood T cell repertoires in COVID-19. Measured with immunoSEQ multiplex PCR; TCRdb has only the in-frame clones, and not every one. The data show about 180,000 clones, approximately 83% seen once. The CDR3 length is 15 residues. Per germline, CDR1 LNHDA and CDR2 SQIVND (reference sequence). V shed 3 bases and J 4 bases; nucleotides not matched to a gene: 8. This clonotype originated in a man between 60 and 75 years old with acute or convalescent COVID-19. The sequenced sample was peripheral blood. The chain combines TRBV19 with TRBJ2-7; 8 bases map to TRBD2. CDR3: CASSIRAGAAYEQYF. DNA for the CDR3: TGTGCCAGTAGTATTCGAGCGGGAGCGGCATACGAGCAGTACTTC.